The sample holds many counts of the clone carrying this T cell receptor beta chain. TCRdb analysed the 5' RACE reads with MiXCR anew, one entry per CDR3 protein. The repertoire holds about 140,000 distinct CDR3 sequences, with about 8% as singletons. This specimen comes from a study of CD8 T cells in ankylosing spondylitis. CDR1 is KGHSH, CDR2 LQKENI, per germline. V was cut by 3 bases and J by 8 bases, with 19 bases left in between. The CDR3 totals 15 residues. The chain has TRBV18 and TRBJ1-2; D gene unclear. The TCR sequence derives from a male donor with ankylosing spondylitis. The sequenced material came from synovial fluid, either unsorted or a sorted T cell fraction (not recorded which). The CDR3: CASSPRQEGSPGYTF. As DNA, the CDR3 is TGTGCCAGCTCACCGAGGCAGGAGGGCTCCCCAGGCTACACCTTC.